The 9 T cell receptor beta chains listed next were all sequenced from one sample in a study of siplizumab effects on memory and regulatory T cells. TCRdb keeps only in-frame clones here, not all; method: immunoSEQ multiplex PCR. The repertoire holds around 45,000 clones, with more than 85% as singletons. Sequencing was done on a sample of naive CD8+ T cells sorted from blood. The receptors were gathered from a human donor in good health.

This chain uses TRBV7-9 with TRBJ2-7; D unclear. This CDR3 is built from 14 residues. V was shortened by 5 bases and J by 2 bases, with 13 bases between the two germline ends. CDR1 and CDR2 from the germline V gene are SEHNR and FQNEAQ (reference sequence). The CDR3 reads CASSDKLPTYEQYF. CDR3 DNA sequence: TGTGCCAGCAGCGACAAACTACCAACCTACGAGCAGTACTTC.

The chain is built from TRBV7-9 and TRBJ1-1, with D maybe TRBD1 (5 bases). Germline CDR1 reads SEHNR; CDR2 reads FQNEAQ (reference sequence). V lost 2 bases and J 1 base, leaving 11 bases between the germline ends. The CDR3 length is 15 residues. This CDR3 is CASSLSRVGNTEAFF. For the CDR3, the DNA is TGTGCCAGCAGCTTAAGCAGGGTCGGGAACACTGAAGCTTTCTTT.

For the CDR3, the DNA is TGTGCCACCCTAGCGGGGGGTTCCTACGAGCAGTACTTC. As protein: CATLAGGSYEQYF. V is TRBV6-1 and J is TRBJ2-7; 11 nucleotides match TRBD2. Germline V gene lookup returns CDR1 MNHNS and CDR2 SASEGT. This CDR3 has 13 residues. The V gene end was trimmed by 10 bases and the J gene end by 1 base; junction bases not matched to a gene: 3.

This chain uses TRBV9 with TRBJ2-7; D is perhaps TRBD2 (6 bases). The V gene's germline CDR1 is SGDLS and CDR2 YYNGEE. The CDR3 contains 16 residues. Between the trimmed V and J ends, which lost 4 bases and 2 bases, there was a span of 19 bases. The CDR3 reads CASSRLAAASPYEQYF. The CDR3 region has the DNA TGTGCCAGCAGCAGATTAGCGGCGGCCAGCCCCTACGAGCAGTACTTC.

V is TRBV19 and J is TRBJ1-5; D gene uncertain. The V gene lost 5 bases and the J gene lost 1 base, with 21 bases spanning the gap. The CDR3 runs 18 residues. The germline V gene encodes CDR1 LNHDA and CDR2 SQIVND (reference sequence). CDR3 loop: CASSPLTSPPMSNQPQHF. The CDR3, as DNA: TGTGCCAGTAGTCCCCTGACTAGCCCCCCGATGAGCAATCAGCCCCAGCATTTT.

The chain has TRBV4-1 and TRBJ2-7; D unclear. Trimming removed 1 base at V and 0 bases at J, with 7 bases between. The germline V gene has CDR1 MGHRA and CDR2 YSYEKL. The CDR3 is 14 residues long. The CDR3 DNA reads TGCGCCAGCAGCCAAGGCAGGAGCTCCTACGAGCAGTACTTC. Translation gives CASSQGRSSYEQYF.

As regards this clone: Other DNA sequences in the sample encode the same CDR3. The genes are TRBV27 and TRBJ1-5; the D is unclear. Trimming stripped 4 bases from V and 5 bases from J, with 9 bases between. There are 13 residues in the CDR3. The germline CDR1 and CDR2 sequences are MNHEY and SMNVEV (reference sequence). The CDR3 region is CASSSHTHQPQHF. The DNA of the CDR3 is TGTGCCAGCAGTTCCCACACTCATCAGCCCCAGCATTTT.

The chain combines TRBV7-9 with TRBJ2-1; D is perhaps TRBD1 or TRBD2 (5 bases each). Germline CDR1 and CDR2: SEHNR and FQNEAQ (reference sequence). This CDR3 region has 15 residues. V dropped 4 bases and J dropped 10 bases, with 20 bases sitting between them. CDR3 loop: CASSSPSGPPGEQFF. The DNA of the CDR3 is TGTGCCAGCAGCTCCCCTTCGGGGCCGCCGGGAGAGCAGTTCTTC. The entire variable domain, with the rest obtained from reference TRBV7-9 and TRBJ2-1, is as follows: DTGVSQNPRHKITKRGQNVTFRCDPISEHNRLYWYRQTLGQGPEFLTYFQNEAQLEKSRLLSDRFSAERPKGSFSTLEIQRTEQGDSAMYLCASSSPSGPPGEQFFGPGTRLTVL.

The chain is built from TRBV19 and TRBJ2-1; 11 positions agree with TRBD2. CDR1 and CDR2 (germline): LNHDA, SQIVND (reference sequence). J was trimmed by 5 bases and V by 7 bases; bases with no gene match: 4. The CDR3 contains 14 residues. The CDR3 loop reads CASTSGGPHNEQFF. Here the CDR3 DNA reads TGTGCCAGTACTAGCGGGGGGCCCCACAATGAGCAGTTCTTC.